Shown below are 26 T cell receptor beta chains from a single sample sequenced in a study of cytomegalovirus exposure and HLA in healthy donors. The PCR contained 60 Vbeta and 13 Jbeta primers. TCRdb's copy holds only in-frame clones and misses some; the assay was immunoSEQ multiplex PCR. Found here are 170,000 or so clones, 60% to 85% of them singletons; the top ten hold around 3.1%. The material sequenced was PBMCs. These receptors all stem from a woman aged 50 to 65 in good health and CMV-seropositive.

This clone has a handful of counts. The CDR3 protein is CASSALQGANTF. In nucleotides, the CDR3 is TGTGCCAGTAGTGCCCTACAGGGGGCTAACACCTTC. The rearrangement joins TRBV19 to TRBJ1-2; the match to TRBD1 covers 9 bases. With 5 bases clipped from V and 12 bases from J, the junction kept 7 bases outside the gene matches. CDR1 is LNHDA and CDR2 is SQIVND in the germline V gene (reference sequence). The CDR3 consists of 12 residues.

This rearrangement joins TRBV7-9 to TRBJ2-4; 7 nucleotides match TRBD1. Germline trimming cut 5 bases from V and 2 bases from J; bases unmatched to any gene: 9. This CDR3 has 16 residues. CDR1 and CDR2 (germline): SEHNR, FQNEAQ (reference sequence). The CDR3 reads CASSTLQGVSKNIQYF. CDR3 sequence (DNA): TGTGCCAGCAGCACTCTTCAGGGGGTTTCCAAAAACATTCAGTACTTC.

The chain carries TRBV6-6 and TRBJ1-2, with TRBD1 matching 11 bases. The CDR3 runs 14 residues. Germline V lookup: CDR1 MNHNY, CDR2 SVGAGI (reference sequence). Germline trimming cut 7 bases from V and 4 bases from J; bases unmatched to any gene: 5. The CDR3 DNA is TGTGCCAGCATTTCTGGGACAGGGGGCTATGGCTACACCTTC. Translating gives CASISGTGGYGYTF.

V gene TRBV5-1 combines with J gene TRBJ1-1, with 7 bases fitting TRBD1. From germline, CDR1 is SGHRS and CDR2 YFSETQ. J was trimmed by 0 bases and V by 4 bases; bases with no gene match: 6. The length of the CDR3 is 15 residues. CDR3 amino acids: CASSRTGDMNTEAFF. The CDR3 DNA reads TGCGCCAGCAGCCGAACAGGGGACATGAACACTGAAGCTTTCTTT.

This sequence joins TRBV7-6 and TRBJ2-1, with no clear D. Deletions cut 4 bases from V and 5 bases from J, with 12 bases between. The V gene's germline CDR1 is SGHVS and CDR2 FNYEAQ. The CDR3 runs to 14 residues. CDR3 coding DNA: TGTGCCAGCAGCTCCCGGCGGCGCAACAATGAGCAGTTCTTC. It specifies CASSSRRRNNEQFF.

The chain uses TRBV6-1 and TRBJ2-1; TRBD2 aligns across 8 bases. Germline V gives CDR1 MNHNS, CDR2 SASEGT. Trimming at V came to 9 bases and at J to 8 bases, leaving 12 bases not matched to a gene. The CDR3 runs 14 residues. CDR3 in DNA: TGTGCCAGTGCACGGACTAGCTCCATTGATGAGCAGTTCTTC. Translated: CASARTSSIDEQFF.

This chain links TRBV7-9 with TRBJ2-5; tentative D call: TRBD2 (6 bases). Germline lookup yields CDR1 SEHNR and CDR2 FQNEAQ (reference sequence). The CDR3 totals 15 residues. The V end lost 5 bases, the J end lost 2 bases, and 15 bases lay between the germline ends. CDR3 in amino acids: CASSRIGLAQETQYF. The CDR3 nucleotides are TGTGCCAGCAGCCGCATCGGGCTAGCGCAAGAGACCCAGTACTTC.

The rearrangement joins TRBV5-1 to TRBJ1-3, with 8 bases fitting TRBD1. The CDR3 has 15 amino acids. V trimming: 4 bases; J trimming: 2 bases; junction bases outside the gene matches: 5. Germline V gene lookup returns CDR1 SGHRS and CDR2 YFSETQ. CDR3 in amino acids: CASSITGGPGNTIYF. CDR3 nucleotides: TGCGCCAGCAGCATCACAGGGGGGCCTGGAAACACCATATATTTT.

This rearrangement joins TRBV30 to TRBJ1-5, with D tentatively TRBD1 (5 bases). The V gene's germline CDR1 is GTSNPN and CDR2 SVGIG (reference sequence). This CDR3 is 13 amino acids long. The germline V and J ends were trimmed by 2 bases and 4 bases, with 9 bases remaining between them. The CDR3 DNA sequence: TGTGCCTGGAGTAGGGGAATGAATCAGCCCCAGCATTTT. This gives the protein CAWSRGMNQPQHF.

J is TRBJ1-4 and V is TRBV11-3, with a tentative D call TRBD1 (5 bases). Germline lookup yields CDR1 SGHNT and CDR2 YENEEA. This CDR3 comprises 16 residues. V was trimmed by 5 bases and J by 0 bases, leaving 13 bases between them. DNA of the CDR3: TGTGCCAGCAGCCCCGCCCTGACAGCAACTAATGAAAAACTGTTTTTT. Its protein is CASSPALTATNEKLFF.

This clone showed up just a few times. The chain is built from TRBV7-9 and TRBJ2-1, with 10 bases that match TRBD2. The CDR3 covers 14 residues. Per the germline V gene, CDR1 is SEHNR and CDR2 is FQNEAQ (reference sequence). V was pared by 5 bases and J by 10 bases, with 8 bases of the junction left unmatched. CDR3 region: CASSLGASGSEQFF. CDR3 sequence (DNA): TGTGCCAGCAGCCTAGGGGCTAGCGGGAGCGAGCAGTTCTTC.

V and J are TRBV29-1 and TRBJ2-1; 9 bases match TRBD1. The CDR3 extends over 13 amino acids. The germline CDR1 and CDR2 sequences are SQVTM and ANQGSEA. With 6 bases clipped from V and 7 bases from J, the junction kept 7 bases outside the gene matches. The CDR3 region has the DNA TGCAGCGTAGCCGGGACAGGGAGGAATGAGCAGTTCTTC. It specifies CSVAGTGRNEQFF.

This clone was counted between two and nine times. V usage is TRBV29-1 and J usage is TRBJ2-1, with 10 bases matching TRBD1. With V trimmed by 7 bases and J by 7 bases, 7 bases remained unmatched. Germline CDR1 and CDR2: SQVTM and ANQGSEA. There are 13 residues in the CDR3. CDR3 in amino acids: CSARTGGENEQFF. The DNA of the CDR3 is TGCAGCGCCCGGACAGGGGGAGAAAATGAGCAGTTCTTC.

J is TRBJ1-1 and V is TRBV4-1, with no clear D. This CDR3 has 15 residues. V was pared by 0 bases and J by 0 bases, with 8 bases between. In germline, CDR1 is MGHRA, CDR2 YSYEKL. In nucleotides, the CDR3 is TGCGCCAGCAGCCAAGATTCAGGTGTGAACACTGAAGCTTTCTTT. This codes for CASSQDSGVNTEAFF.

This clone has only a few counts. The chain links TRBV7-9 to TRBJ2-1; D is unclear. Germline V gene lookup returns CDR1 SEHNR and CDR2 FQNEAQ (reference sequence). The CDR3 has 14 residues. With 1 base removed from V and 5 bases from J, the gap between germline ends came to 9 bases. CDR3 protein: CASSLVQVNNEQFF. The CDR3 nucleotides read TGTGCCAGCAGCTTAGTTCAGGTCAACAATGAGCAGTTCTTC. The full variable domain, in which reference TRBV7-9 and TRBJ2-1 provide the parts outside the CDR3, is DTGVSQNPRHKITKRGQNVTFRCDPISEHNRLYWYRQTLGQGPEFLTYFQNEAQLEKSRLLSDRFSAERPKGSFSTLEIQRTEQGDSAMYLCASSLVQVNNEQFFGPGTRLTVL.

This sequence joins TRBV5-5 and TRBJ1-6; D is undetermined. CDR1 SGHKS and CDR2 YYEKEE come from the germline V gene (reference sequence). The length of the CDR3 is 15 residues. Between the trimmed V and J ends, which lost 4 bases and 6 bases, there was a span of 14 bases. CDR3 sequence: CASSPLATFNSPLHF. The CDR3 DNA is TGTGCCAGCAGCCCCCTGGCAACCTTTAATTCACCCCTCCACTTT.

Worth noting for this clone: The sample has other DNA sequences that encode this CDR3 too. The V and J genes are TRBV18 and TRBJ2-2; D is undetermined. V was shortened by 6 bases and J by 1 base, with 12 bases between the two germline ends. Germline CDR1 and CDR2: KGHSH and LQKENI. The length of the CDR3 is 15 residues. CDR3 sequence (DNA): TGTGCCAGCTCGCCCCCGGGTCTGAACACCGGGGAGCTGTTTTTT. Translation: CASSPPGLNTGELFF.

This clone was counted a few times. The CDR3 DNA sequence: TGTGCCAGCCACCCGACAGGGGGCTACACTGAAGCTTTCTTT. Its protein is CASHPTGGYTEAFF. The chain uses TRBV19 and TRBJ1-1, with TRBD1 matching 10 bases. Germline V gives CDR1 LNHDA, CDR2 SQIVND (reference sequence). This CDR3 comprises 14 residues. Unmatched junction bases numbered 7, after V lost 9 bases and J lost 3 bases.

The CDR3 region is CAWTGFNYGYTF. Here the CDR3 DNA reads TGTGCCTGGACAGGGTTTAACTATGGCTACACCTTC. The chain has TRBV30 and TRBJ1-2, with D maybe TRBD1 (5 bases). V lost 4 bases and J lost 1, with 7 bases in between. The CDR3 loop spans 12 amino acids. Germline CDR1 is GTSNPN and CDR2 is SVGIG (reference sequence).

The V call is TRBV11-3, the J call TRBJ1-1, with D possibly TRBD1 on 6 matching bases. From germline, CDR1 is SGHNT and CDR2 YENEEA. The CDR3 spans 13 residues. V dropped 3 bases and J dropped 11 bases, with 16 bases sitting between them. The CDR3 DNA reads TGTGCCAGCAGCTTCGCGGGGGGGCTCGGGGCTTTCTTT. Protein: CASSFAGGLGAFF. The complete variable domain, with remaining parts taken from reference TRBV11-3 and TRBJ1-1, reads EAGVVQSPRYKIIEKKQPVAFWCNPISGHNTLYWYLQNLGQGPELLIRYENEEAVDDSQLPKDRFSAERLKGVDSTLKIQPAELGDSAVYLCASSFAGGLGAFFGQGTRLTVV.

The chain joins TRBV9 to TRBJ1-1, with D unresolved. V was cut by 2 bases and J by 1 base, with 12 bases left in between. The CDR3 loop spans 15 amino acids. Germline lookup yields CDR1 SGDLS and CDR2 YYNGEE. CDR3 in amino acids: CASSVMAGENTEAFF. DNA of the CDR3: TGTGCCAGCAGCGTGATGGCGGGAGAGAACACTGAAGCTTTCTTT.

The rearrangement joins TRBV2 to TRBJ2-2; perhaps TRBD1 as D (6 bases). CDR1 SNHLY and CDR2 FYNNEI come from the germline V gene. The CDR3 length is 15 residues. The V gene lost 5 bases and the J gene lost 4 bases, with 14 bases spanning the gap. The DNA of the CDR3 is TGTGCCAGCAGTTTTACGGACAGCTCCACCGGGGAGCTGTTTTTT. Protein: CASSFTDSSTGELFF. Looking up the rest from reference TRBV2 and TRBJ2-2 gives the full variable domain: EPEVTQTPSHQVTQMGQEVILRCVPISNHLYFYWYRQILGQKVEFLVSFYNNEISEKSEIFDDQFSVERPDGSNFTLKIRSTKLEDSAMYFCASSFTDSSTGELFFGEGSRLTVL.

V usage is TRBV29-1 and J usage is TRBJ2-1, with D tentatively TRBD1 (5 bases). The germline V gene has CDR1 SQVTM and CDR2 ANQGSEA. The CDR3 spans 15 residues. With 3 bases removed from V and 8 bases from J, the gap between germline ends came to 20 bases. The CDR3, as DNA: TGCAGCGTTGAGAACCAGAAGACAGAGATCCATGAGCAGTTCTTC. Translated: CSVENQKTEIHEQFF.

The chain carries TRBV28 and TRBJ2-4; 9 nucleotides agree with TRBD2. V lost 2 bases and J lost 6; bases outside the gene matches: 5. CDR3 length: 15 residues. Germline V gives CDR1 MDHEN, CDR2 SYDVKM. CDR3 sequence: CASSLQAGGGNIQYF. The CDR3 DNA is TGTGCCAGCAGTTTACAAGCGGGAGGCGGAAACATTCAGTACTTC.

V and J are TRBV14 and TRBJ1-1; 7 bases are a match to TRBD1. V shed 3 bases, J shed 1 base, and the junction held 5 bases outside the gene matches. The CDR3 runs to 15 residues. CDR1 and CDR2 (germline): SGHDN, FVKESK. The CDR3 loop is CASSQRQGWNTEAFF. In nucleotides, the CDR3 is TGTGCCAGCAGCCAGAGACAGGGATGGAACACTGAAGCTTTCTTT.

This clone was seen only once. The chain employs TRBV19 and TRBJ1-5; TRBD1 matches 12 bases. The CDR3 runs to 19 residues. Germline CDR1 and CDR2: LNHDA and SQIVND (reference sequence). After removal of 4 bases from V and 0 bases from J, the junction contained 10 bases not matched to a gene. The CDR3 coding sequence is TGTGCCAGTAGTAACTCCGGGACAGGGGGCCCTTTTAGCAATCAGCCCCAGCATTTT. This translates into CASSNSGTGGPFSNQPQHF.